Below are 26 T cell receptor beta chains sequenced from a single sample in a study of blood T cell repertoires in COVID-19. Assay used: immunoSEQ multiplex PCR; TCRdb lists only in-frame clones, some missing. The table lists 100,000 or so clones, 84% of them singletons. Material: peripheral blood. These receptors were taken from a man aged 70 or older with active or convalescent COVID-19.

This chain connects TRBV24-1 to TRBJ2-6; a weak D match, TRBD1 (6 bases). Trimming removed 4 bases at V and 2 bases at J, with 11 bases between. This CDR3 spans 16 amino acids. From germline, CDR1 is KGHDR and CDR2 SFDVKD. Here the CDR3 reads CATSEFRGTGANVLTF. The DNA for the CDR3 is TGTGCCACCAGTGAGTTCAGGGGAACTGGGGCCAACGTCCTGACTTTC.

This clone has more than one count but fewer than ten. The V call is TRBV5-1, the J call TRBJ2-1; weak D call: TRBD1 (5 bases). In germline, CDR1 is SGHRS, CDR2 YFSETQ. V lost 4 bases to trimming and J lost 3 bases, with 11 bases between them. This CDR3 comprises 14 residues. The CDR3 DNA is TGCGCCAGCAGCCCCCAGGGCGGCTACAATGAGCAGTTCTTC. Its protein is CASSPQGGYNEQFF.

The CDR3 coding sequence is TGTGCCAGCAATCGACAGGGTCAAGAGACCCAGTACTTC. Translated: CASNRQGQETQYF. V gene TRBV2 combines with J gene TRBJ2-5, with TRBD1 identical over 7 bases. V lost 7 bases, J lost 2 bases, and 4 bases stayed unmatched. The CDR3 consists of 13 residues. Germline V gene sequence: CDR1 SNHLY, CDR2 FYNNEI.

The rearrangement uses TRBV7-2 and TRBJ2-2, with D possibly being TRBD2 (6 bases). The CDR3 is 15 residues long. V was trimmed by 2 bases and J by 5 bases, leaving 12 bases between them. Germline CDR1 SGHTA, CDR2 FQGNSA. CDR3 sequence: CASSLRRESTGELFF. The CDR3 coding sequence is TGTGCCAGCAGCTTAAGGAGGGAGTCTACCGGGGAGCTGTTTTTT.

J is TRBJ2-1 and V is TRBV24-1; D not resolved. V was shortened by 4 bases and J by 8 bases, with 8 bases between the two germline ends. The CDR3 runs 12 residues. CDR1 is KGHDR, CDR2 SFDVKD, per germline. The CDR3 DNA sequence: TGTGCCACCAGTGACTACAGTTATGAGCAGTTCTTC. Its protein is CATSDYSYEQFF.

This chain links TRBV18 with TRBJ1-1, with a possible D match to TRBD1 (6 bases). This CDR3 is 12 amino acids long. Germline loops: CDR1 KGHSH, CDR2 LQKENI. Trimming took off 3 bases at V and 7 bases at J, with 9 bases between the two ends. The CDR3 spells CASSPDRFEAFF. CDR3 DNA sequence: TGTGCCAGCTCACCGGACAGATTTGAAGCTTTCTTT.

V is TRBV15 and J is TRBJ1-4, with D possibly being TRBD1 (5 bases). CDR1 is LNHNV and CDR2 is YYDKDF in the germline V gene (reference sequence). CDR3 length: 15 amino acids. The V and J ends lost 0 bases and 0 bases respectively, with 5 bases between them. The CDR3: CATSREGATNEKLFF. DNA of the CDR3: TGTGCCACCAGCAGAGAAGGGGCAACTAATGAAAAACTGTTTTTT.

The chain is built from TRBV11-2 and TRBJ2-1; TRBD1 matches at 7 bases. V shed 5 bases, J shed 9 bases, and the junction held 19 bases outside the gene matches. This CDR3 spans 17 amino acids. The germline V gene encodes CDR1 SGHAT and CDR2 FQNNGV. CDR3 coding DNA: TGTGCCAGCAGCCCCGACACAGGGGCCCTCTATACAGTTGAGCAGTTCTTC. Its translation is CASSPDTGALYTVEQFF.

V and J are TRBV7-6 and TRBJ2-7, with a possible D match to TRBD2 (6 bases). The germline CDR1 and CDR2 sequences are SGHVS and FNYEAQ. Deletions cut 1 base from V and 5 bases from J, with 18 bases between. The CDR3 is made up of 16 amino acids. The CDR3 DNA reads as TGTGCCAGCAGCTTAGGGGAGGTGAGGGGTCAGGACGAGCAGTACTTC. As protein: CASSLGEVRGQDEQYF.

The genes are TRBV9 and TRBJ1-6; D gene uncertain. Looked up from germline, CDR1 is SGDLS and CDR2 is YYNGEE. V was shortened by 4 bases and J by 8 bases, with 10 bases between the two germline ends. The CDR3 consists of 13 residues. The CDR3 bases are TGTGCCAGCAGCCCAGAACCGCATTCACCCCTCCACTTT. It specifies CASSPEPHSPLHF.

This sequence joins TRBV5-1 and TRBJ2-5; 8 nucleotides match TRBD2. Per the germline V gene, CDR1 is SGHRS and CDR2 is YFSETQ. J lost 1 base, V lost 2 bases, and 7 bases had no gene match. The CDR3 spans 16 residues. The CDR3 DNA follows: TGCGCCAGCAGCTTCGGGGGGGGGCCCTCCCAAGAGACCCAGTACTTC. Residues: CASSFGGGPSQETQYF. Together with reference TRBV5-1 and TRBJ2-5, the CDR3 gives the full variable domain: KAGVTQTPRYLIKTRGQQVTLSCSPISGHRSVSWYQQTPGQGLQFLFEYFSETQRNKGNFPGRFSGRQFSNSRSEMNVSTLELGDSALYLCASSFGGGPSQETQYFGPGTRLLVL.

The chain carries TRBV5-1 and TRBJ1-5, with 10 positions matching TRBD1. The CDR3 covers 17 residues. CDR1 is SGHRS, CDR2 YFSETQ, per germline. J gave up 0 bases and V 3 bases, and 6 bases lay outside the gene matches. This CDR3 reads CASSWGDRGDSNQPQHF. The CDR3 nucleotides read TGCGCCAGCAGCTGGGGGGACAGGGGCGATAGCAATCAGCCCCAGCATTTT.

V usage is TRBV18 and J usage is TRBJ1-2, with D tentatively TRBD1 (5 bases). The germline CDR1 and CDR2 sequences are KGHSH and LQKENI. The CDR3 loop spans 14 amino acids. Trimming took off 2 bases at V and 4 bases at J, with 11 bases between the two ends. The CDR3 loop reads CASSPLTATYGYTF. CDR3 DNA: TGTGCCAGCTCACCATTGACAGCTACCTATGGCTACACCTTC.

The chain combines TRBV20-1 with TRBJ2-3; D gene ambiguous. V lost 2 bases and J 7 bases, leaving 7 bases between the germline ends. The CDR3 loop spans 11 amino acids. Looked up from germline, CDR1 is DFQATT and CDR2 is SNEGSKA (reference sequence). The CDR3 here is CSARRLNTQYF. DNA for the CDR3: TGCAGTGCTAGAAGACTGAATACGCAGTATTTT.

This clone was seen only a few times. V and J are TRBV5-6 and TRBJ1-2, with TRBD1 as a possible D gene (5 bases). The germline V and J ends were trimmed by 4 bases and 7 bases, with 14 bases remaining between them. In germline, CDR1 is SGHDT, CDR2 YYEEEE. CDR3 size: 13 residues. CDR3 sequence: CASSPGGLSGYTF. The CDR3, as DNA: TGTGCCAGCAGCCCTGGGGGACTGAGTGGCTACACCTTC. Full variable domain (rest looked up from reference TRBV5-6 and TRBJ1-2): DAGVTQSPTHLIKTRGQQVTLRCSPKSGHDTVSWYQQALGQGPQFIFQYYEEEERQRGNFPDRFSGHQFPNYSSELNVNALLLGDSALYLCASSPGGLSGYTFGSGTRLTVV.

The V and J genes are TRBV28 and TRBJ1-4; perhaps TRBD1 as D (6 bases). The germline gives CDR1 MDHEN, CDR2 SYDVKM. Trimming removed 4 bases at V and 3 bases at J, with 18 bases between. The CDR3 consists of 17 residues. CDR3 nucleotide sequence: TGTGCCAGCAGTTCAAATGGGGGCGCGGGCCCTAATGAAAAACTGTTTTTT. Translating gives CASSSNGGAGPNEKLFF. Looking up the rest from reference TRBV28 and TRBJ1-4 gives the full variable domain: DVKVTQSSRYLVKRTGEKVFLECVQDMDHENMFWYRQDPGLGLRLIYFSYDVKMKEKGDIPEGYSVSREKKERFSLILESASTNQTSMYLCASSSNGGAGPNEKLFFGSGTQLSVL.

The CDR3 region is CASSPVLFTQYF. The CDR3 nucleotides read TGTGCCAGCAGCCCGGTCCTGTTCACGCAGTATTTT. This chain links TRBV5-8 with TRBJ2-3; D unresolved. CDR1 SGHTS and CDR2 YDEGEE come from the germline V gene. V was shortened by 4 bases and J by 9 bases, with 12 bases between the two germline ends. The CDR3 runs to 12 residues. Full variable domain (outside the CDR3, taken from reference TRBV5-8 and TRBJ2-3): EAGVTQSPTHLIKTRGQQATLRCSPISGHTSVYWYQQALGLGLQFLLWYDEGEERNRGNFPPRFSGRQFPNYSSELNVNALELEDSALYLCASSPVLFTQYFGPGTRLTVL.

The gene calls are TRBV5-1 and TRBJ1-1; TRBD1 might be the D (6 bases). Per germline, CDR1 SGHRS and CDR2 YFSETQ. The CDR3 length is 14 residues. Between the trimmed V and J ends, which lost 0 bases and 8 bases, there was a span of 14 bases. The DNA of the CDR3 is TGCGCCAGCAGCTTGGCCGGGCAGGGGCTAGAAGCTTTCTTT. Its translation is CASSLAGQGLEAFF.

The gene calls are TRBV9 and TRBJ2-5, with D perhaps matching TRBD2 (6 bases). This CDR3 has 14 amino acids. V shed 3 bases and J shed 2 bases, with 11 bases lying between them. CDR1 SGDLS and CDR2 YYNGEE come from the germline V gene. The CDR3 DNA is TGTGCCAGCAGCGGGGGACTGAGGCAAGAGACCCAGTACTTC. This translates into CASSGGLRQETQYF.

CDR3 in amino acids: CASSPNRVSLHF. Here the CDR3 DNA reads TGTGCCAGCAGTCCCAACAGGGTCTCCCTCCACTTT. The chain uses TRBV28 and TRBJ1-6; perhaps TRBD1 as D (6 bases). The V gene's germline CDR1 is MDHEN and CDR2 SYDVKM. V shed 5 bases and J shed 14 bases, with 13 bases lying between them. This CDR3 spans 12 amino acids. The full variable domain, with the rest looked up from reference TRBV28 and TRBJ1-6, is DVKVTQSSRYLVKRTGEKVFLECVQDMDHENMFWYRQDPGLGLRLIYFSYDVKMKEKGDIPEGYSVSREKKERFSLILESASTNQTSMYLCASSPNRVSLHFGNGTRLTVT.

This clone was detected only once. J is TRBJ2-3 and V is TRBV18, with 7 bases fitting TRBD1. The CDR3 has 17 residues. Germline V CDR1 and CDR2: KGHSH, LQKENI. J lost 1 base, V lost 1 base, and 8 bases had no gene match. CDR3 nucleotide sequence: TGTGCCAGCTCACCACGGGACAGTCCTAGGGGCACAGATACGCAGTATTTT. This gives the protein CASSPRDSPRGTDTQYF. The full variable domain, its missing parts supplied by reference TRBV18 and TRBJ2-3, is NAGVMQNPRHLVRRRGQEARLRCSPMKGHSHVYWYRQLPEEGLKFMVYLQKENIIDESGMPKERFSAEFPKEGPSILRIQQVVRGDSAAYFCASSPRDSPRGTDTQYFGPGTRLTVL.

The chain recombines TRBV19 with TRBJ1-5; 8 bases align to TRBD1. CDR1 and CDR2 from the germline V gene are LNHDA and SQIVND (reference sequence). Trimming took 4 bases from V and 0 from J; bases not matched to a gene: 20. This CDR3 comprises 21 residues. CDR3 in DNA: TGTGCCAGTAGTACTCCTCGCGCCGGACAGGGAATAATATATAGCAATCAGCCCCAGCATTTT. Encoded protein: CASSTPRAGQGIIYSNQPQHF.

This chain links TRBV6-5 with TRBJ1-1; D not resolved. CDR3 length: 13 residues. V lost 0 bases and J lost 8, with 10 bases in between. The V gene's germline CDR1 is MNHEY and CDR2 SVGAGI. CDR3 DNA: TGTGCCAGCAGTTACTCGATGTGGGAGGAAGCTTTCTTT. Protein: CASSYSMWEEAFF.

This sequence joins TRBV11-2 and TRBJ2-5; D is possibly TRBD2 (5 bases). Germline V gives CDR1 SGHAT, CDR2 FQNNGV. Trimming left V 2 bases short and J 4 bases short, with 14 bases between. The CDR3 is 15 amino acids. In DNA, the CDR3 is TGTGCCAGCAGCTTACCTTCGGGGATAGGAGAGACCCAGTACTTC. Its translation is CASSLPSGIGETQYF.

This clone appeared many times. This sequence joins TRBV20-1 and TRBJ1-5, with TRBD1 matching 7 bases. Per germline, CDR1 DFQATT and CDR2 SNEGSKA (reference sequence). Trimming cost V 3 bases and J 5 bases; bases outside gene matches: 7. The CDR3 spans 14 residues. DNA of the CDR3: TGCAGTGCTAGTAAGACAGGGAAGGATCAGCCCCAGCATTTT. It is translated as CSASKTGKDQPQHF.

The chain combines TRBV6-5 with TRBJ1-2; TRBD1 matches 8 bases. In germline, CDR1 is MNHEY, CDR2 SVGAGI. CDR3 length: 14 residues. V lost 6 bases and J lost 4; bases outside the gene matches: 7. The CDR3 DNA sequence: TGTGCCAGCAGATCTGGACAGGGCGGCTATGGCTACACCTTC. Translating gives CASRSGQGGYGYTF.